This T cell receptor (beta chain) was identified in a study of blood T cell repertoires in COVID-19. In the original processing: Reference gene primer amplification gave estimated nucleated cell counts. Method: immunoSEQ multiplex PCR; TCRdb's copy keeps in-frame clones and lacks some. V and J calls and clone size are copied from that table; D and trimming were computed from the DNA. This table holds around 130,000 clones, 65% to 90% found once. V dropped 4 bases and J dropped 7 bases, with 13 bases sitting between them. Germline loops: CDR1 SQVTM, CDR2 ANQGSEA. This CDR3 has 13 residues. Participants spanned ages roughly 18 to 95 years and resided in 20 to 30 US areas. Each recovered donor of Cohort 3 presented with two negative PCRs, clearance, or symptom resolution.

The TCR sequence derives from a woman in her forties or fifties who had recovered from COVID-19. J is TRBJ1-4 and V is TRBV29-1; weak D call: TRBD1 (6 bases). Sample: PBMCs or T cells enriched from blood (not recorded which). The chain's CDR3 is CSVARGGREKLFF. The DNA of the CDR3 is TGCAGCGTTGCTAGAGGGGGACGTGAAAAACTGTTTTTT.